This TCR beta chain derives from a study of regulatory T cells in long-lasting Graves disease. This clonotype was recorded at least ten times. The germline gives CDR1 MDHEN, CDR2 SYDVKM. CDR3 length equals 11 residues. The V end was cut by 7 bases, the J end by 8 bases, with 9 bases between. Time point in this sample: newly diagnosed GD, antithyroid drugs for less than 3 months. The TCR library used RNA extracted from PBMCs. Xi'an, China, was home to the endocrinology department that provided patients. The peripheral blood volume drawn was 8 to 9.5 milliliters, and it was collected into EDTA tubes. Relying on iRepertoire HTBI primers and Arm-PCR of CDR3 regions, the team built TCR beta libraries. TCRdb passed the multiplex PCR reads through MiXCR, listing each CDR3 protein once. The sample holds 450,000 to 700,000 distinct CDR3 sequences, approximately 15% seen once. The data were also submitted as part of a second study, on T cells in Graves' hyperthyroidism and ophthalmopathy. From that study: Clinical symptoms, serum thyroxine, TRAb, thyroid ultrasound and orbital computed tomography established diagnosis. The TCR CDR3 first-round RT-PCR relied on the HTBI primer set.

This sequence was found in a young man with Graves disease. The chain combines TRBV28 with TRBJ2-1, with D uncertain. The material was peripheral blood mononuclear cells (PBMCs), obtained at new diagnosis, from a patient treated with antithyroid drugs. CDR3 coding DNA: TGTGCCAGCAAGGAACGGGATGAGCAGTTCTTC. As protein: CASKERDEQFF.